The 5 T cell receptor beta chains below all came from one sample that was sequenced in a study of cytomegalovirus exposure and HLA in healthy donors. The study ran its PCR with 60 Vbeta and 13 Jbeta primers. Libraries were prepared by immunoSEQ multiplex PCR; TCRdb keeps only in-frame clonotypes and omits some of them. The repertoire holds some 92,000 clones, with more than 60% as singletons. Specimen: PBMCs. The receptors here all came from a man between 18 and 29 years old in good health and CMV-seropositive.

The rearrangement links TRBV6-1 to TRBJ2-1; a possible D gene is TRBD1 (6 bases). The V end lost 10 bases, the J end lost 4 bases, and 17 bases lay between the germline ends. The CDR3 runs to 14 residues. Germline V gives CDR1 MNHNS, CDR2 SASEGT. This chain's CDR3 is CATLQGTHYNEQFF. CDR3 nucleotides: TGTGCCACCCTTCAGGGGACCCATTACAATGAGCAGTTCTTC.

The chain combines TRBV29-1 with TRBJ2-1, with a tentative D call TRBD1 (6 bases). Germline lookup yields CDR1 SQVTM and CDR2 ANQGSEA. The CDR3 loop spans 16 amino acids. V was cut by 5 bases and J by 5 bases, with 22 bases left in between. The CDR3 loop reads CSVQNRVLTLDNEQFF. Written as DNA, the CDR3 is TGCAGCGTTCAGAACAGGGTTCTGACTCTTGACAATGAGCAGTTCTTC.

The V and J genes are TRBV13 and TRBJ1-2; 8 bases line up with TRBD1. Trimming at V came to 2 bases and at J to 2 bases, leaving 4 bases not matched to a gene. The CDR3 is 15 amino acids. Germline-derived CDR1 and CDR2 are PRHDT and FYEKMQ (reference sequence). This CDR3 is CASSLQTGANYGYTF. CDR3 in DNA: TGTGCCAGCAGCTTACAGACAGGGGCCAACTATGGCTACACCTTC. The full variable domain, rest sourced from reference TRBV13 and TRBJ1-2, is AAGVIQSPRHLIKEKRETATLKCYPIPRHDTVYWYQQGPGQDPQFLISFYEKMQSDKGSIPDRFSAQQFSDYHSELNMSSLELGDSALYFCASSLQTGANYGYTFGSGTRLTVV.

This clone was counted between two and nine times. Different DNA sequences within this sample yield the same CDR3. This rearrangement joins TRBV5-1 to TRBJ2-7, with TRBD2 matching over 15 bases. Unmatched junction bases numbered 4, after V lost 3 bases and J lost 3 bases. Germline CDR1 SGHRS, CDR2 YFSETQ. This CDR3 region has 16 residues. The chain's CDR3 is CASSSGTSGGSYEQYF. CDR3 nucleotide sequence: TGCGCCAGCAGCTCAGGGACTAGCGGGGGGAGCTACGAGCAGTACTTC.

A word on this clone: Other DNA sequences of this sample code for an identical CDR3. The chain carries TRBV4-2 and TRBJ1-5, with D uncertain. The CDR3 runs to 13 residues. Trimming removed 0 bases from V and 5 bases from J, with 5 bases in between. Germline V lookup: CDR1 LGHNA, CDR2 YNFKEQ. The CDR3 sequence is CASSQEPDQPQHF. The CDR3, as DNA: TGTGCCAGCAGCCAAGAGCCGGATCAGCCCCAGCATTTT.